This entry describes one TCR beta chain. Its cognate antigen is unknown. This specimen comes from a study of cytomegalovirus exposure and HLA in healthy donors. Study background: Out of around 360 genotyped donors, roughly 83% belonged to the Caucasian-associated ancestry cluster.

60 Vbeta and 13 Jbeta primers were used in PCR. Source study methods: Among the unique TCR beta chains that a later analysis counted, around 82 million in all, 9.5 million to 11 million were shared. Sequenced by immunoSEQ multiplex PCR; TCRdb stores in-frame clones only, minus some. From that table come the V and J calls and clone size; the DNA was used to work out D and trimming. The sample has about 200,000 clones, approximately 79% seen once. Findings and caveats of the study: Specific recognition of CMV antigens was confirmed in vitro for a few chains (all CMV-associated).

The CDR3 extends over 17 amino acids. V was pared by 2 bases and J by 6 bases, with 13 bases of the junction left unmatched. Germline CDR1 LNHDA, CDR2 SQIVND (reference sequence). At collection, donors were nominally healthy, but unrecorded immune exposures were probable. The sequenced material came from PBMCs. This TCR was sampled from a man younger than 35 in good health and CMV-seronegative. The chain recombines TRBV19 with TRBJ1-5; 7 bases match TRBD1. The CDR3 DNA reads TGTGCCAGTAGTATAACCCTGGGACAGTTGAGGGGTCAGCCCCAGCATTTT. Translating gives CASSITLGQLRGQPQHF.